Listed here are 10 T cell receptor beta chains from one sample, sequenced in a study of OX40 agonist ivuxolimab in advanced cancers. Here immunoSEQ multiplex PCR was the method, and the copy in TCRdb shows in-frame clones only, minus some. In the table there are some 110,000 clones, just over 90% of which are singletons. The input for sequencing was CD4+ or CD8+ T cells sorted from blood, taken in a trial of the OX40 agonist ivuxolimab. The origin of the receptors is an adult with an advanced solid tumor such as melanoma, head and neck, liver or kidney cancer.

The chain employs TRBV4-3 and TRBJ2-4, with 7 bases fitting TRBD1. The CDR3 covers 17 residues. V was clipped by 2 bases and J by 3 bases; unmatched bases: 10. Germline V gene data show CDR1 as LGHNA and CDR2 as YSLEER. The CDR3 loop reads CASSQPPGQTGKNIQYF. CDR3 DNA sequence: TGCGCCAGCAGCCAACCCCCGGGACAGACGGGCAAAAACATTCAGTACTTC.

This chain joins TRBV6-1 and TRBJ2-7; D is undetermined. There are 11 residues in the CDR3. The germline V and J ends were trimmed by 7 bases and 4 bases, with 8 bases remaining between them. CDR1 and CDR2 from the germline V gene are MNHNS and SASEGT. In DNA form, the CDR3 reads TGTGCCAGCAATGCCCAATACGAGCAGTACTTC. This encodes CASNAQYEQYF.

J is TRBJ2-3 and V is TRBV7-2; 10 positions agree with TRBD2. V shed 5 bases and J 1 base; nucleotides not matched to a gene: 3. Per the germline V gene, CDR1 is SGHTA and CDR2 is FQGNSA. The CDR3 contains 15 residues. Written as DNA, the CDR3 is TGTGCCAGCAGCCAGCGGGGGGGCGGCACAGATACGCAGTATTTT. Its translation is CASSQRGGGTDTQYF.

This chain connects TRBV7-2 to TRBJ1-2; D remains ambiguous. V was shortened by 5 bases and J by 7 bases, with 17 bases between the two germline ends. Germline loops: CDR1 SGHTA, CDR2 FQGNSA. CDR3 length equals 14 residues. For the CDR3, the DNA is TGTGCCAGCAGCAACATCGACGGGAGCAGTGGCTACACCTTC. As protein: CASSNIDGSSGYTF.

The V and J genes are TRBV5-1 and TRBJ2-3; TRBD1 matches 7 bases. Germline loops: CDR1 SGHRS, CDR2 YFSETQ. The CDR3 is 17 residues long. V shed 4 bases and J 0 bases; nucleotides not matched to a gene: 11. The DNA for the CDR3 is TGCGCCAGCAGCCACGGACAGGTATTTTTGAGCACAGATACGCAGTATTTT. Protein product: CASSHGQVFLSTDTQYF.

The CDR3 bases are TGTGCCAGCAGTCCGGGGGTCGCCTACAATGAGCAGTTCTTC. It specifies CASSPGVAYNEQFF. The V and J genes are TRBV2 and TRBJ2-1, with D possibly being TRBD2 (6 bases). This CDR3 contains 14 residues. Looked up from germline, CDR1 is SNHLY and CDR2 is FYNNEI. Trimming shortened V by 5 bases and J by 2 bases, and 10 bases separated the two germline ends.

This clone was counted a few times. V usage is TRBV25-1 and J usage is TRBJ2-5, with D possibly TRBD1 on 6 matching bases. The CDR3 spans 16 residues. Trimming removed 4 bases at V and 0 bases at J, with 15 bases between. The germline V gene encodes CDR1 MGHDK and CDR2 SYGVNS. The CDR3 spells CASSGKTGIHQETQYF. The CDR3 DNA follows: TGTGCCAGCAGTGGAAAAACAGGGATCCACCAAGAGACCCAGTACTTC.

The V call is TRBV6-1, the J call TRBJ1-5; D is ambiguous. CDR1 is MNHNS and CDR2 is SASEGT in the germline V gene. The CDR3 length is 15 residues. The V and J ends lost 0 bases and 0 bases respectively, with 6 bases between them. The CDR3 sequence: CASSEAVNSNQPQHF. The CDR3 DNA reads as TGTGCCAGCAGTGAAGCCGTGAATAGCAATCAGCCCCAGCATTTT.

Only one count was recorded for this clone. The chain employs TRBV5-5 and TRBJ1-4; no firm D call. Germline lookup yields CDR1 SGHKS and CDR2 YYEKEE (reference sequence). The CDR3 extends over 11 amino acids. V was cut by 2 bases and J by 7 bases, with 3 bases left in between. The CDR3: CASSLSEKLFF. The CDR3 nucleotides are TGTGCCAGCAGCTTATCTGAAAAACTGTTTTTT. The full variable domain, in which reference TRBV5-5 and TRBJ1-4 provide the parts outside the CDR3, is DAGVTQSPTHLIKTRGQQVTLRCSPISGHKSVSWYQQVLGQGPQFIFQYYEKEERGRGNFPDRFSARQFPNYSSELNVNALLLGDSALYLCASSLSEKLFFGSGTQLSVL.

The chain is built from TRBV10-3 and TRBJ2-1, with 8 bases matching TRBD2. This CDR3 region has 15 residues. The germline V gene has CDR1 ENHRY and CDR2 SYGVKD. The ends lost 6 bases at V and 7 bases at J; junction bases unmatched: 11. The CDR3 region is CAIRRGLAGENEQFF. The CDR3 DNA sequence: TGTGCCATCAGGAGAGGACTAGCTGGGGAGAATGAGCAGTTCTTC.